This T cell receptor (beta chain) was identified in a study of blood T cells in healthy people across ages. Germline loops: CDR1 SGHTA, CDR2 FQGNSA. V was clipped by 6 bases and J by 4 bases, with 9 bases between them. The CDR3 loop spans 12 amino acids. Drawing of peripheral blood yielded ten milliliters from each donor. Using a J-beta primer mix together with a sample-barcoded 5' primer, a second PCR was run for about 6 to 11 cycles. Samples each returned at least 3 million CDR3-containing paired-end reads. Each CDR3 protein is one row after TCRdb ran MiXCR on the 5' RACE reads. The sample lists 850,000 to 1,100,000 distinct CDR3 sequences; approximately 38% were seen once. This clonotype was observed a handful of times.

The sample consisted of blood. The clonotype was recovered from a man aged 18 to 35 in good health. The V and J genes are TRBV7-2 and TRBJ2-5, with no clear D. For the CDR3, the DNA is TGTGCCAGCAGTGGGGTGGTAGAGACCCAGTACTTC. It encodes CASSGVVETQYF.